This T cell receptor (beta chain) appears in the sequencing data of a study of a mutant IDH1 vaccine in newly diagnosed glioma. Study in general: Treated patients, averaging roughly 40 years, were around 62% male and about 38% female. Study findings and constraints: Pseudoprogression apparently lacked any relation to changes in top peripheral T cell clonotypes.

Using immunoSEQ multiplex PCR, the repertoire was profiled, and TCRdb retains in-frame clones only, with some absent. The sample comprises about 92,000 clones, roughly 75% of which are singletons, and approximately 7.9% rests with the top ten. The time point here: baseline, week 1 (first vaccination visit). Documented treatment: pre-vaccination baseline after standard-of-care therapy. CDR3 length: 13 amino acids. Trimming took off 4 bases at V and 6 bases at J, with 10 bases between the two ends. CDR1 and CDR2 (germline): KGHSH, LQKENI. With respect to this clone: What it recognizes is unknown.

The TCR comes from a man in his forties with glioma. The chain links TRBV18 to TRBJ2-1, with D perhaps matching TRBD2 (5 bases). Sequencing was performed on PBMCs, taken from a glioma patient treated with radiotherapy, temozolomide or both. CDR3 region: CASSHDRGNEQFF. The CDR3, as DNA: TGTGCCAGCTCACATGACCGGGGCAATGAGCAGTTCTTC.